This TCR beta chain was sequenced during a study of blood T cell repertoires in COVID-19. Some clones are missing from TCRdb's copy, which holds only in-frame ones; the method was immunoSEQ multiplex PCR. The table shows approximately 220,000 clones, with about 85% occurring only once. The length of the CDR3 is 12 residues. CDR1 SGHTA and CDR2 FQGNSA come from the germline V gene. Trimming removed 5 bases from V and 3 bases from J, with 7 bases in between. This chain uses TRBV7-2 with TRBJ1-1; possible D gene TRBD1, 5 bases. The sample was PBMCs or T cells enriched from blood (not recorded which). The sequence was collected from a man aged 40-49 years who had recovered from COVID-19. The CDR3 spells CASSAGYTEAFF. Written as DNA, the CDR3 is TGTGCCAGCAGCGCAGGGTACACTGAAGCTTTCTTT.